This TCR beta chain comes out of a study of blood T cells in healthy people across ages. Study findings and constraints: Researchers deemed the diversity estimates from one million T cells underestimates. For the donors, CMV status was unknown and possibly confounded expanded clonotype changes.

This clonotype came up a few times. The antigen is not known. Together with a sample-barcoded 5' primer, a J-beta primer mix was included in a second PCR lasting about 6 to 11 cycles. TCRdb ran MiXCR on the 5' RACE reads and lists one entry per CDR3 protein. The table has 2 million or so distinct CDR3 sequences, approximately 50% seen once. Germline V gives CDR1 SGHTA, CDR2 FQGNSA. After removal of 3 bases from V and 1 base from J, the junction contained 8 bases not matched to a gene. This CDR3 spans 16 amino acids. Sequenced sample: blood. The chain combines TRBV7-2 with TRBJ2-5, with 7 bases identical to TRBD2. This receptor was obtained from a woman aged 40 to 55 in good health. In DNA form, the CDR3 reads TGTGCCAGCAGCTTGGTAGGGCCGGGGGGCCAAGAGACCCAGTACTTC. Protein: CASSLVGPGGQETQYF.